This T cell receptor (beta chain) is drawn from a study of blood T cells in healthy people across ages. Together with a sample-barcoded 5' primer, a J-beta primer mix was included in a second PCR lasting about 6 to 11 cycles. TCRdb processed the 5' RACE reads anew with MiXCR; each CDR3 protein has one entry. This sample has 1.5 million to 2 million distinct CDR3 sequences; approximately 40% occur once, and the top ten carry more than 20%. This TCR was recovered from a human donor in good health. Sequenced material: blood.

CDR3: CASSEGSGGADEQFF. The DNA of the CDR3 is TGTGCCAGCAGTGAGGGTAGCGGGGGGGCAGACGAGCAGTTCTTC. The chain employs TRBV2 and TRBJ2-1, with 11 nucleotides matching TRBD2. From germline, CDR1 is SNHLY and CDR2 FYNNEI. Germline trimming cut 3 bases from V and 10 bases from J; bases unmatched to any gene: 8. This CDR3 spans 15 amino acids. Drawing the rest from reference TRBV2 and TRBJ2-1, the complete variable domain is EPEVTQTPSHQVTQMGQEVILRCVPISNHLYFYWYRQILGQKVEFLVSFYNNEISEKSEIFDDQFSVERPDGSNFTLKIRSTKLEDSAMYFCASSEGSGGADEQFFGPGTRLTVL.